This T cell receptor (beta chain) was recorded in a study of siplizumab effects on memory and regulatory T cells. Overall study findings and caveats: Memory cells seemed less diverse than naive T cells, which seemed major alloresponse contributors.

The protocol was immunoSEQ multiplex PCR, while the TCRdb copy is restricted to in-frame clones and leaves out a portion. Of more than 45,000 clones listed, under 98% are singletons. Concerning this clone itself: Its specificity is unknown.

Germline V gives CDR1 SGDLS, CDR2 YYNGEE. This CDR3 region has 19 residues. Germline trimming cut 2 bases from V and 0 bases from J; bases unmatched to any gene: 9. The rearrangement links TRBV9 to TRBJ2-1; 12 bases align to TRBD2. This sequence originates from a human donor in good health. What was sequenced was naive CD4+ T cells sorted from blood. CDR3: CASSVSGTSGLVSYNEQFF. CDR3 sequence (DNA): TGTGCCAGCAGCGTCTCCGGGACTAGCGGGTTAGTCTCCTACAATGAGCAGTTCTTC.